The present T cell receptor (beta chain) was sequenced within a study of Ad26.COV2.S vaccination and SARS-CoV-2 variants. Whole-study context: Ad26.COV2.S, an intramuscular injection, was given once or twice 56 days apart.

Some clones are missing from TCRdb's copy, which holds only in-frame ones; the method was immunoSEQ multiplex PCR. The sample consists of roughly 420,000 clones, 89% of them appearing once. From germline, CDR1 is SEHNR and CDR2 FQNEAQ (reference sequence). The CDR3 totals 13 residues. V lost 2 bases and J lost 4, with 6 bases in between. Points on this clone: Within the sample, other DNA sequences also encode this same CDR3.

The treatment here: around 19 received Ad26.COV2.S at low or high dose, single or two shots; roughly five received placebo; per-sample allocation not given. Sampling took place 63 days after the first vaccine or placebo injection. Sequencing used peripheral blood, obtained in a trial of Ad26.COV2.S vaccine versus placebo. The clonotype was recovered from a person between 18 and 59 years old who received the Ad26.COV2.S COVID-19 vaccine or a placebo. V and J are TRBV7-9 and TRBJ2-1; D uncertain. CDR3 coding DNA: TGTGCCAGCAGCTTACTGGGTTACAATGAGCAGTTCTTC. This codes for CASSLLGYNEQFF. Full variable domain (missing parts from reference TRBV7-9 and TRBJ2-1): DTGVSQNPRHKITKRGQNVTFRCDPISEHNRLYWYRQTLGQGPEFLTYFQNEAQLEKSRLLSDRFSAERPKGSFSTLEIQRTEQGDSAMYLCASSLLGYNEQFFGPGTRLTVL.